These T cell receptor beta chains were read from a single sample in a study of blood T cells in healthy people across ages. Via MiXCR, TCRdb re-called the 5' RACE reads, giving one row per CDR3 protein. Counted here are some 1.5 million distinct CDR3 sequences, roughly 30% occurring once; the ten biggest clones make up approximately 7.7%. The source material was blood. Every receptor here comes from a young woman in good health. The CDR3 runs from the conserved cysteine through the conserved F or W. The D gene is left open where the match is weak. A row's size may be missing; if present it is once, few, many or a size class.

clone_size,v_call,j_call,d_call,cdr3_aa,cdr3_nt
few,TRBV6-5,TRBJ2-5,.,CASSRPGKETQYF,TGTGCCAGCAGTCGACCAGGGAAAGAGACCCAGTACTTC
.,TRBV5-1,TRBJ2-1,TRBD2,CASSLSITSGGGRRQFF,TGCGCCAGCAGCCTGTCTATTACTAGCGGGGGGGGGCGTCGGCAGTTCTTC
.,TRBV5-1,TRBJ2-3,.,CASSPERSDTQYF,TGCGCCAGCAGCCCTGAAAGGAGCGATACGCAGTATTTT
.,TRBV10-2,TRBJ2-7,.,CASRWVDGYEQYF,TGCGCCAGCAGATGGGTCGATGGGTATGAGCAGTACTTC
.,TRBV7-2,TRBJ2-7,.,CASTQLGAYEQYF,TGTGCCAGCACCCAACTCGGCGCCTACGAGCAGTACTTC
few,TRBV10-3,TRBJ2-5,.,CAIRGGDRGETQYF,TGTGCCATCAGGGGGGGTGACAGAGGAGAGACCCAGTACTTC
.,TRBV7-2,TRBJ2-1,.,CASSLAPSYEQFF,TGTGCCAGCAGCTTAGCGCCTTCCTACGAGCAGTTCTTC
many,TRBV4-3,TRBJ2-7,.,CASSQGIRQGNTYEQYF,TGCGCCAGCAGCCAAGGTATCCGGCAGGGGAATACCTACGAGCAGTACTTC
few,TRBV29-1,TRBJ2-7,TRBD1,CSAGQGSAKTYEQYF,TGCAGCGCGGGACAGGGAAGCGCAAAAACCTACGAGCAGTACTTC
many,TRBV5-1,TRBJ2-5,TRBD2,CASSPRGDLAGETQYF,TGCGCCAGCAGCCCCCGAGGAGACCTAGCGGGAGAGACCCAGTACTTC
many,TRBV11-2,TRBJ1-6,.,CASSLGFSPLHF,TGTGCCAGCAGCTTAGGGTTTTCACCCCTCCACTTT
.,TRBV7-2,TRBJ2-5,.,CASSWTLETQYF,TGTGCCAGCAGCTGGACACTAGAGACCCAGTACTTC
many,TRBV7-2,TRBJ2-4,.,CASSTFGSDIQYF,TGTGCCAGCAGCACATTCGGGTCCGACATTCAGTACTTC
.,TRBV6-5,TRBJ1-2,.,CASSRTADYGYTF,TGTGCCAGCAGTCGGACGGCAGACTATGGCTACACCTTC
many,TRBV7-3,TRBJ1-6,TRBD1,CASSQRTGQGSPLHF,TGTGCCAGCAGCCAAAGGACAGGGCAAGGTTCACCCCTCCACTTT
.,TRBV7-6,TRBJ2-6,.,CVSGPEGANVLTF,TGTGTCAGCGGGCCTGAAGGGGCCAACGTCCTGACTTTC
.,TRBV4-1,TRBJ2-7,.,CASSQSSGQTAMGEQYF,TGCGCCAGCAGCCAGTCAAGCGGACAGACTGCTATGGGCGAGCAGTACTTC
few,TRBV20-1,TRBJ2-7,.,CSARDKSILSSYEQYF,TGCAGTGCTAGAGATAAGAGCATTCTCAGCTCCTACGAGCAGTACTTC
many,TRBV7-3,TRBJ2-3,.,CASSPLGTTDTQYF,TGTGCCAGCAGCCCCCTGGGGACCACAGATACGCAGTATTTT
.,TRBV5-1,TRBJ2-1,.,CASSLELVDGEQFF,TGCGCCAGCAGCTTGGAACTAGTCGACGGTGAGCAGTTCTTC
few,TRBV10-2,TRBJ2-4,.,CASNSLGNIQYF,TGCGCCAGCAACTCGCTCGGAAACATTCAGTACTTC
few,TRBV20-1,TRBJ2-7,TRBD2,CSARDMGLTSYEQYF,TGCAGTGCTAGAGATATGGGACTAACGTCCTACGAGCAGTACTTC
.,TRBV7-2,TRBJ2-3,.,CASGRGEHTDTQYF,TGTGCCAGCGGGCGCGGGGAGCACACAGATACGCAGTATTTT
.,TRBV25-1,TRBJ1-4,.,CASSEQVTPDEKLFF,TGTGCCAGCAGTGAACAGGTGACCCCGGATGAAAAACTGTTTTTT
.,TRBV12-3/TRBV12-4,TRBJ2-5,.,CASSPPRGQPPGETQYF,TGTGCCAGCAGTCCGCCCCGCGGGCAGCCCCCCGGGGAGACCCAGTACTTC
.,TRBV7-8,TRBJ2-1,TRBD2,CASSLPAGGSYNEQFF,TGTGCCAGCAGCTTACCTGCGGGAGGGTCCTACAATGAGCAGTTCTTC
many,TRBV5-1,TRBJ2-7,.,CASSLDADAPYEQYF,TGCGCCAGCAGCTTGGATGCCGACGCCCCCTACGAGCAGTACTTC
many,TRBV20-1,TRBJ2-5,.,CSAPSGETQYF,TGCAGCGCCCCATCCGGAGAGACCCAGTACTTC
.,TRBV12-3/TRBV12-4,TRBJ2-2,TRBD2,CASSPSSGSAGEQFF,TGTGCCAGCAGTCCCTCTAGCGGGAGCGCCGGGGAGCAGTTTTTT
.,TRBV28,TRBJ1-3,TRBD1,CASSNGQGESGNTIYF,TGTGCCAGCAGCAATGGACAGGGGGAAAGTGGAAACACCATATATTTT
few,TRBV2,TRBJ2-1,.,CAVRGGQKTYNEQFF,TGTGCCGTCAGGGGGGGACAGAAGACATACAATGAGCAGTTCTTC
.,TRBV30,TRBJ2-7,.,CAWSGRFLRASEQYF,TGTGCCTGGAGTGGCCGGTTTCTCAGGGCTTCCGAGCAGTACTTC
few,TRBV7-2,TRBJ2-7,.,CASRSAVFPSYEQYF,TGTGCCAGCAGATCAGCGGTATTCCCCTCCTACGAGCAGTACTTC
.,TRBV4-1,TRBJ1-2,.,CASSQALGTSSAGYTF,TGCGCCAGCAGCCAAGCCCTTGGGACGTCCTCTGCGGGCTACACCTTC
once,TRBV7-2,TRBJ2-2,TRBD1,CASRLVGQGRNTGELFF,TGTGCCAGCAGACTCGTCGGACAGGGGCGGAACACCGGGGAGCTGTTTTTT
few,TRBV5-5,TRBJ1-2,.,CASSWVESQNYGYTF,TGTGCCAGCAGCTGGGTGGAGTCGCAGAACTATGGCTACACCTTC
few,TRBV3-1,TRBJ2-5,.,CASSQDRASRGTQYF,TGTGCCAGCAGCCAAGATCGTGCTAGCAGAGGGACCCAGTACTTC
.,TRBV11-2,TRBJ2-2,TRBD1,CASSNSGGPLFTGELFF,TGTGCCAGCAGCAACTCAGGGGGCCCGCTGTTCACCGGGGAGCTGTTTTTT
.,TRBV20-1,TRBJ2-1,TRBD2,CSARLAGWDNEQFF,TGCAGTGCTAGACTAGCGGGGTGGGACAATGAGCAGTTCTTC
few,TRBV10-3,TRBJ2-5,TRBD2,CAIAGLAGGETQYF,TGTGCCATCGCCGGACTAGCGGGAGGGGAGACCCAGTACTTC
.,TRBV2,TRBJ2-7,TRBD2,CARSRGSGVYEQYF,TGTGCCAGAAGTAGGGGCAGCGGGGTTTACGAGCAGTACTTC
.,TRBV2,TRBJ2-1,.,CASSEGRVGMGSDEQFF,TGTGCCAGCAGTGAAGGTCGGGTCGGCATGGGCTCTGATGAGCAGTTCTTC
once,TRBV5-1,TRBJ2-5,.,CASSWTHGDQETQYF,TGCGCCAGCAGCTGGACACATGGAGACCAAGAGACCCAGTACTTC
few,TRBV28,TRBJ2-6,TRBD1,CASSSQGARANVLTF,TGTGCCAGCAGTTCACAGGGGGCGCGGGCCAACGTCCTGACTTTC
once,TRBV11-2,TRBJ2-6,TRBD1,CASSLDGQGLTGANVPTF,TGTGCCAGCAGCTTAGATGGACAGGGTTTGACTGGGGCCAACGTCCCGACTTTC
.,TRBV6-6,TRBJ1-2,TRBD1,CASSSQGQGKASGYTF,TGTGCCAGCAGTTCCCAGGGACAGGGGAAAGCGTCCGGCTACACCTTC
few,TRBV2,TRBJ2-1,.,CASSPGLMYNEQFF,TGTGCCAGCAGCCCGGGACTGATGTACAATGAGCAGTTCTTC
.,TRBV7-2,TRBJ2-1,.,CASSLVFTGFTNEQFF,TGTGCCAGCAGCTTAGTATTTACAGGGTTCACCAATGAGCAGTTCTTC
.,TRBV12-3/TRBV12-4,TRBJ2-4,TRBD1,CASTQGTAAKNIQYF,TGTGCCAGCACCCAGGGGACAGCCGCCAAAAACATTCAGTACTTC
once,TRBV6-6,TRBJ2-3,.,CAGSAGTDTQYF,TGTGCCGGCAGCGCAGGCACAGATACGCAGTATTTT
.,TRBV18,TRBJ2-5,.,CASSQRVTQYF,TGTGCCAGCTCGCAGCGGGTCACCCAGTACTTC
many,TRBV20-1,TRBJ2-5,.,CSAAPQETQYF,TGCAGTGCTGCCCCCCAAGAGACCCAGTACTTC
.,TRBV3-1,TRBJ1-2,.,CASSPSYPRGPTNYGYTF,TGTGCCAGCAGCCCCTCCTATCCGCGGGGGCCGACTAACTATGGCTACACCTTC
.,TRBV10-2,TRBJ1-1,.,CASSDRTDTEAFF,TGCGCCAGCAGTGACAGGACGGACACTGAAGCTTTCTTT
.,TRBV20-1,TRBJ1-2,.,CSARDRAQIGGYTF,TGCAGTGCTAGAGACCGGGCCCAGATTGGGGGCTACACCTTC
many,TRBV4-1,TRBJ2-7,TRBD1,CASSRQGGSYEQYF,TGTGCCAGCAGCCGACAGGGGGGGTCCTACGAGCAGTACTTC
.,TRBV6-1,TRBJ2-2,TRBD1,CALRDRDTGELFF,TGTGCCCTTCGGGACAGGGACACCGGGGAGCTGTTTTTT